This passage covers 8 T cell receptor beta chains from one sample sequenced in a study of T cells in Graves' hyperthyroidism and ophthalmopathy. Amplification of TCR beta CDR3 regions was performed using RNA transcripts as template. Using the HTBI primer set, a first-round RT-PCR was run on the TCR CDR3. Via MiXCR, TCRdb re-called the multiplex PCR reads, giving one row per CDR3 protein. The repertoire holds about 320,000 distinct CDR3 sequences, approximately 15% seen once, with 33% in the top ten. Sequences were obtained from blood. The receptors shown here come from a young man with Graves' hyperthyroidism.

In this sample, this clonotype turned up many times. V and J are TRBV11-2 and TRBJ2-7; D gene uncertain. The ends were cut back, 0 bases at V and 2 bases at J, with 8 bases in the middle. The CDR3 length is 14 residues. The V gene's germline CDR1 is SGHAT and CDR2 FQNNGV. The chain's CDR3 is CASSLDTAPYEQYF. The DNA for the CDR3 is TGTGCCAGCAGCTTAGATACAGCTCCCTACGAGCAGTACTTC.

This clonotype was seen repeatedly, ten times or more. The V call is TRBV6-1, the J call TRBJ2-5, with D perhaps matching TRBD1 (8 bases). CDR3 length: 16 amino acids. Germline CDR1 reads MNHNS; CDR2 reads SASEGT. Trimming took 7 bases from V and 4 from J, leaving 22 bases between them. The CDR3 spells CASTETQGGDRETQYF. The CDR3 DNA is TGTGCCAGCACCGAGACACAGGGGGGGGATCGAGAGACCCAGTACTTC.

The chain links TRBV7-6 to TRBJ2-2; D is undetermined. Germline V lookup: CDR1 SGHVS, CDR2 FNYEAQ. The CDR3 totals 16 residues. Trimming shortened V by 1 base and J by 2 bases, and 11 bases separated the two germline ends. The CDR3 reads CASSLVPGSNTGELFF. DNA for the CDR3: TGTGCCAGCAGCTTAGTCCCGGGCAGCAACACCGGGGAGCTGTTTTTT.

This chain connects TRBV5-4 to TRBJ2-2; TRBD1 might be the D (5 bases). V gave up 0 bases and J gave up 7 bases, with 13 bases separating them. The CDR3 covers 15 residues. Germline values: CDR1 SGHNT, CDR2 YYREEE (reference sequence). The chain's CDR3 is CASSLATGQGGELFF. CDR3 nucleotide sequence: TGTGCCAGCAGCTTGGCCACAGGACAAGGCGGGGAGCTGTTTTTT.

This clonotype was observed many times. V gene TRBV5-5 combines with J gene TRBJ1-1; 8 bases agree with TRBD1. Unmatched junction bases numbered 2, after V lost 3 bases and J lost 1 base. The CDR3 runs 14 residues. The germline V gene encodes CDR1 SGHKS and CDR2 YYEKEE (reference sequence). The CDR3 here is CASSSDRENTEAFF. The CDR3 coding sequence is TGTGCCAGCAGCTCGGACAGGGAGAACACTGAAGCTTTCTTT.

In this sample, this clonotype turned up many times. The chain links TRBV13 to TRBJ2-1; 9 nucleotides line up with TRBD1. Per germline, CDR1 PRHDT and CDR2 FYEKMQ (reference sequence). This CDR3 is 14 amino acids long. Trimming took 6 bases from V and 5 from J; bases not matched to a gene: 5. CDR3 residues: CASRGDRDDNEQFF. DNA of the CDR3: TGTGCCAGCAGGGGGGACAGGGACGACAATGAGCAGTTCTTC.

Comment on this clonotype: A much more abundant neighbour one base away suggests this may be a read error. This sequence joins TRBV3-1 and TRBJ2-5; D not certain. Germline V CDR1 and CDR2: LGHDT, YNNKEL (reference sequence). The CDR3 extends over 14 amino acids. DNA of the CDR3: TGTGCCAGCAGCCAAGGTGTAAGCCAACAGACCCAGTACTTC. It translates to CASSQGVSQQTQYF.

The table lists this clonotype with a few counts. This sequence joins TRBV4-1 and TRBJ2-1; tentative D call: TRBD1 (6 bases). CDR3 length equals 15 residues. The V gene lost 0 bases and the J gene lost 0 bases, with 6 bases spanning the gap. Germline values: CDR1 MGHRA, CDR2 YSYEKL. This chain's CDR3 is CASSQEDSSYNEQFF. In DNA form, the CDR3 reads TGCGCCAGCAGCCAAGAGGACAGCTCCTACAATGAGCAGTTCTTC.